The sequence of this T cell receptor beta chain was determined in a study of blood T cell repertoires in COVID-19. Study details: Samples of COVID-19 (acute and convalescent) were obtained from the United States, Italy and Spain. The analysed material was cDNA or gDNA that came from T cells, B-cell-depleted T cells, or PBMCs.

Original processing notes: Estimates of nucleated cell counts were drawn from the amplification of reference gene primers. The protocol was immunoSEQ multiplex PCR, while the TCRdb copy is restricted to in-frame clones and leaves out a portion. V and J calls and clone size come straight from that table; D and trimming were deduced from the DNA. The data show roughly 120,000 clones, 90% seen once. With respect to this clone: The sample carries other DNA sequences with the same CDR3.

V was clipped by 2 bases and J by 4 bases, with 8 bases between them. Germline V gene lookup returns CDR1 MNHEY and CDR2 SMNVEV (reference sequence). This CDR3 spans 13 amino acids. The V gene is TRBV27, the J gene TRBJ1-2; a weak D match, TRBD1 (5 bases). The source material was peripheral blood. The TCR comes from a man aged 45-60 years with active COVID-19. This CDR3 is CASSLGQGYGYTF. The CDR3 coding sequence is TGTGCCAGCAGTTTAGGCCAGGGCTATGGCTACACCTTC.